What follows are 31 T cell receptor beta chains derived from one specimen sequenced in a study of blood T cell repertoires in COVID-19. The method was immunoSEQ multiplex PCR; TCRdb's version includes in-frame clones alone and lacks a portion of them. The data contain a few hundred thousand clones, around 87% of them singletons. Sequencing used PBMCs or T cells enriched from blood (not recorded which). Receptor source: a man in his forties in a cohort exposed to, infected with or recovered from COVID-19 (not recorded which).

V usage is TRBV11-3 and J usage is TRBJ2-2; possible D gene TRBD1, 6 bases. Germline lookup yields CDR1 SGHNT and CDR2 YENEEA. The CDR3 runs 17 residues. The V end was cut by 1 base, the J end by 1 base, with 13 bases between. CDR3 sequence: CASSLGWGTKNTGELFF. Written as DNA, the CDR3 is TGTGCCAGCAGCTTAGGTTGGGGGACAAAGAACACCGGGGAGCTGTTTTTT.

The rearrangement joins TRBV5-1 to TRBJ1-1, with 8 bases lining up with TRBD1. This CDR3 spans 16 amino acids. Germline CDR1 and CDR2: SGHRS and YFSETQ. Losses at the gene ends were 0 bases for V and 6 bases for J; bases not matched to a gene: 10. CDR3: CASSLAIQGASAEAFF. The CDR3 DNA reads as TGCGCCAGCAGCTTGGCAATTCAGGGGGCGTCGGCTGAAGCTTTCTTT.

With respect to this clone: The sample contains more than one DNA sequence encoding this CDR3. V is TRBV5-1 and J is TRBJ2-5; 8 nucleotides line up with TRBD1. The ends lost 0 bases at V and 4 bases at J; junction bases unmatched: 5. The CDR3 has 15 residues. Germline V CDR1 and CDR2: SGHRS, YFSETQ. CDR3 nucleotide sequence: TGCGCCAGCAGCTTGGGTACCGGACAGGGAGAGACCCAGTACTTC. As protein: CASSLGTGQGETQYF.

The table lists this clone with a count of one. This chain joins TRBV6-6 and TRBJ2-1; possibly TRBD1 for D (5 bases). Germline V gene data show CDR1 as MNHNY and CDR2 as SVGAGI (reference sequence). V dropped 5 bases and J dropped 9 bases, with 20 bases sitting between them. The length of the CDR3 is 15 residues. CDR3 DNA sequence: TGTGCCAGCAGTCACGACAGTTCGGCGACGGGTGAGCAGTTCTTC. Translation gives CASSHDSSATGEQFF.

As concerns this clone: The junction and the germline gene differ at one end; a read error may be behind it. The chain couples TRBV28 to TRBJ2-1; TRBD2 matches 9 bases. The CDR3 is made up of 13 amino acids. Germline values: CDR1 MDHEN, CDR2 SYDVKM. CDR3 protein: CASNAGGLNGQFF. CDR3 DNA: TGTGCCAGCAACGCGGGAGGGCTCAATGGGCAGTTCTTC.

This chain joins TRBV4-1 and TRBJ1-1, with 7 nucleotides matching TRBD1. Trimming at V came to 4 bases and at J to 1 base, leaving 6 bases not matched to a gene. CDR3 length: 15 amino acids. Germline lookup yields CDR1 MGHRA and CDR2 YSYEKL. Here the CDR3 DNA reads TGCGCCAGCAGCCTCCGACAGGGACCGAACACTGAAGCTTTCTTT. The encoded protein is CASSLRQGPNTEAFF.

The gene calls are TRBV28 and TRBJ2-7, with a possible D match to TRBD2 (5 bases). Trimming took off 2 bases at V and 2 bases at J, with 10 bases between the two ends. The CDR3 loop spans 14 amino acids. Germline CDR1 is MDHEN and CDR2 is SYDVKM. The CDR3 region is CASSLGPGTYEQYF. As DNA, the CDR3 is TGTGCCAGCAGTTTAGGCCCGGGAACCTACGAGCAGTACTTC.

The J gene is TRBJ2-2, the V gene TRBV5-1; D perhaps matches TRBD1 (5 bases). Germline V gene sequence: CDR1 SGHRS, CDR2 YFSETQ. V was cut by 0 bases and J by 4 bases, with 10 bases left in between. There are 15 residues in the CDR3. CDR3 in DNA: TGCGCCAGCAGCTTGGGGCAGGGCTCCACCGGGGAGCTGTTTTTT. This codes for CASSLGQGSTGELFF.

In nucleotides, the CDR3 is TGTGCCAGCAGTTACAGGGTAGGGGCTGGGGCCAACGTCCTGACTTTC. Amino acids: CASSYRVGAGANVLTF. The chain employs TRBV2 and TRBJ2-6, with D perhaps TRBD1 (6 bases). CDR1 and CDR2 (germline): SNHLY, FYNNEI. This CDR3 contains 16 residues. Trimming took 5 bases from V and 2 from J, leaving 13 bases between them. The full variable domain, rest sourced from reference TRBV2 and TRBJ2-6, is EPEVTQTPSHQVTQMGQEVILRCVPISNHLYFYWYRQILGQKVEFLVSFYNNEISEKSEIFDDQFSVERPDGSNFTLKIRSTKLEDSAMYFCASSYRVGAGANVLTFGAGSRLTVL.

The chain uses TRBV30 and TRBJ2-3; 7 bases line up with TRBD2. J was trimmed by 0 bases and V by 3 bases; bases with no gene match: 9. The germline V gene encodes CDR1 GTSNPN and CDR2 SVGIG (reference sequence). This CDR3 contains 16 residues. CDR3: CAWSVLLAVSTDTQYF. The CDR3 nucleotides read TGTGCCTGGAGCGTGTTGCTAGCGGTTAGCACAGATACGCAGTATTTT. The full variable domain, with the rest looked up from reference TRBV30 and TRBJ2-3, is SQTIHQWPATLVQPVGSPLSLECTVEGTSNPNLYWYRQAAGRGLQLLFYSVGIGQISSEVPQNLSASRPQDRQFILSSKKLLLSDSGFYLCAWSVLLAVSTDTQYFGPGTRLTVL.

For the CDR3, the DNA is TGTGCCAGCAGCCAAGGCAGGGGGTACGAGCAGTACTTC. Protein sequence: CASSQGRGYEQYF. This chain joins TRBV28 and TRBJ2-7; TRBD1 aligns across 7 bases. CDR1 is MDHEN, CDR2 SYDVKM, per germline. The V gene end was trimmed by 6 bases and the J gene end by 4 bases; junction bases not matched to a gene: 6. The CDR3 is made up of 13 amino acids. Full variable domain (rest looked up from reference TRBV28 and TRBJ2-7): DVKVTQSSRYLVKRTGEKVFLECVQDMDHENMFWYRQDPGLGLRLIYFSYDVKMKEKGDIPEGYSVSREKKERFSLILESASTNQTSMYLCASSQGRGYEQYFGPGTRLTVT.

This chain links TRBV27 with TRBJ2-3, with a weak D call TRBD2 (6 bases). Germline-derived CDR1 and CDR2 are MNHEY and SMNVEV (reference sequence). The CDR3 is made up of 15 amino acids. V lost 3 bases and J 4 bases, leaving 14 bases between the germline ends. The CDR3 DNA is TGTGCCAGCAGTTTGCGGGATCGGTCGGCAGATACGCAGTATTTT. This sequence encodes CASSLRDRSADTQYF.

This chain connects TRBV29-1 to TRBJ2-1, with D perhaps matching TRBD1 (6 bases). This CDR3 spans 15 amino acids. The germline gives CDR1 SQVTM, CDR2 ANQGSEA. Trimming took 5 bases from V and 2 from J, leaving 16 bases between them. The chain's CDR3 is CSVPTGKGPYNEQFF. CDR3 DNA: TGCAGCGTTCCAACAGGGAAAGGCCCCTACAATGAGCAGTTCTTC.

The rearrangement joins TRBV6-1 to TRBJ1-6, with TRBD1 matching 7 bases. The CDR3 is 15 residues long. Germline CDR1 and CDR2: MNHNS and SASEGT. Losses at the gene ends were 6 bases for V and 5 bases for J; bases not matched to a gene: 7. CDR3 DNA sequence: TGTGCCAGCAGGGCGGGACAGCACAATAATTCACCCCTCCACTTT. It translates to CASRAGQHNNSPLHF.

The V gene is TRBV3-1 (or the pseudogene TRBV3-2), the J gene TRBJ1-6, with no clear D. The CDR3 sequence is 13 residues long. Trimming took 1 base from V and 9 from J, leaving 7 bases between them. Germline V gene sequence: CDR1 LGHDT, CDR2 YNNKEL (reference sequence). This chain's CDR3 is CASSQGMSSPLHF. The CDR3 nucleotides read TGTGCCAGCAGCCAAGGTATGAGTTCACCCCTCCACTTT.

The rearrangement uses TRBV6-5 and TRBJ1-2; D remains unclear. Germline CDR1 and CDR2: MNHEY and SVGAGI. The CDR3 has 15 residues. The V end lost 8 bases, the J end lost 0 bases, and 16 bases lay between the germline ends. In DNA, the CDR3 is TGTGCCAGCCGAGCTCGGGGTAGGGCTAACTATGGCTACACCTTC. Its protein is CASRARGRANYGYTF.

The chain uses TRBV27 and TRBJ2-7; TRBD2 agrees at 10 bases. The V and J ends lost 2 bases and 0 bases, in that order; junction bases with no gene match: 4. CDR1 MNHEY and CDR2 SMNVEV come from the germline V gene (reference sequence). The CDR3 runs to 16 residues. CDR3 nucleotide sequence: TGTGCCAGCAGTTTAGGGCCTAGCGGGAGCTCCTACGAGCAGTACTTC. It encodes CASSLGPSGSSYEQYF.

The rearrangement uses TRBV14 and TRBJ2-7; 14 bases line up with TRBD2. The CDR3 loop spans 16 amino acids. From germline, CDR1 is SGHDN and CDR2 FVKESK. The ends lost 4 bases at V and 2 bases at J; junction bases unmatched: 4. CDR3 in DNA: TGTGCCAGCAGCCGGACTAGCGGGAGGCCCACCTACGAGCAGTACTTC. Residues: CASSRTSGRPTYEQYF. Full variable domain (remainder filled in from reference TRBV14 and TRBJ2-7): EAGVTQFPSHSVIEKGQTVTLRCDPISGHDNLYWYRRVMGKEIKFLLHFVKESKQDESGMPNNRFLAERTGGTYSTLKVQPAELEDSGVYFCASSRTSGRPTYEQYFGPGTRLTVT.

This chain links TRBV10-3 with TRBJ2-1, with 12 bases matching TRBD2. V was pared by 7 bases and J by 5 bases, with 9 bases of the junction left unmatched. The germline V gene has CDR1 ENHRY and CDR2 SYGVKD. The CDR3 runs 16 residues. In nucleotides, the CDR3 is TGTGCCATCAAGGGGACTAGCGGGTTCCCTAACAATGAGCAGTTCTTC. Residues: CAIKGTSGFPNNEQFF.

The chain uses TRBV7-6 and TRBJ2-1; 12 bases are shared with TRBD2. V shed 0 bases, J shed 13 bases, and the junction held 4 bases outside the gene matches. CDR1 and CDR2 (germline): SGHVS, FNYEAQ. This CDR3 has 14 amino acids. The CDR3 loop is CASSLASSGRVQFF. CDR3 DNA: TGTGCCAGCAGCTTAGCCTCTAGCGGGAGGGTCCAGTTCTTC.

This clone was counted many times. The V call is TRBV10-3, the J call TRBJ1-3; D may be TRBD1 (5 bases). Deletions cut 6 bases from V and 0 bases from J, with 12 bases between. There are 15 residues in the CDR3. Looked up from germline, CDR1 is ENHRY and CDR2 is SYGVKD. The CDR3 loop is CAIRETEDSGNTIYF. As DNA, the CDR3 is TGTGCCATCAGGGAGACAGAAGACTCTGGAAACACCATATATTTT.

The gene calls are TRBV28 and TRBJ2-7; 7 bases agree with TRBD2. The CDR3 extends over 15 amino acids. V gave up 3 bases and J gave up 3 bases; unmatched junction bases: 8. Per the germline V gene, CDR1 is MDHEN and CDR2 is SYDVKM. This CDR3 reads CASSLAGAENYEQYF. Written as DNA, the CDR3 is TGTGCCAGCAGTTTGGCGGGAGCGGAGAACTACGAGCAGTACTTC.

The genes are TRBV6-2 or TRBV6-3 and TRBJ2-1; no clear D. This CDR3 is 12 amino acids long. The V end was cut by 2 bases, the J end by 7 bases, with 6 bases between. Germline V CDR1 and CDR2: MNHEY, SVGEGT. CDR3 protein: CASSYRVNEQFF. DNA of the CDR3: TGTGCCAGCAGTTACAGAGTTAATGAGCAGTTCTTC.

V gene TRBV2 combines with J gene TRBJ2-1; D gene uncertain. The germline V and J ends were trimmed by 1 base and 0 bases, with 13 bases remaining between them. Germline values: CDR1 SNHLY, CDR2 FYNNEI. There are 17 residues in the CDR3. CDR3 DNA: TGTGCCAGCAGTGAAGACCCCAGCGTTAGCTCCTACAATGAGCAGTTCTTC. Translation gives CASSEDPSVSSYNEQFF.

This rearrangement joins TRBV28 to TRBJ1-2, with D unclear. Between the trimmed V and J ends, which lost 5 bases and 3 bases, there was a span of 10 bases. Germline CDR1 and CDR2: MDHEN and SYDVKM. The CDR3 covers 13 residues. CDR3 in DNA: TGTGCCAGCAGTCCTGTATCTGACTATGGCTACACCTTC. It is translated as CASSPVSDYGYTF.

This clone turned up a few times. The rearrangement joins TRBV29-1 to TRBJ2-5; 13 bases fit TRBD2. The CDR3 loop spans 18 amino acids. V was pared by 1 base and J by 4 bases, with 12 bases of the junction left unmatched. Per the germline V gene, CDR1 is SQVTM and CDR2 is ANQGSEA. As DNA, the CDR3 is TGCAGCGTTGAAGCTCCCCGGGGACTAGCGGGATCCCCAGAGACCCAGTACTTC. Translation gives CSVEAPRGLAGSPETQYF.

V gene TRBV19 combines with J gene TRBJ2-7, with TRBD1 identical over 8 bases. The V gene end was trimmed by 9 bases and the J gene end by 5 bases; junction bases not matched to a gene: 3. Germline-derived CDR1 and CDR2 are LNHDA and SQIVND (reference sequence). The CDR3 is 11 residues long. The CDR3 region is CASGQGHEQYF. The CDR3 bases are TGTGCCAGCGGACAGGGTCACGAGCAGTACTTC.

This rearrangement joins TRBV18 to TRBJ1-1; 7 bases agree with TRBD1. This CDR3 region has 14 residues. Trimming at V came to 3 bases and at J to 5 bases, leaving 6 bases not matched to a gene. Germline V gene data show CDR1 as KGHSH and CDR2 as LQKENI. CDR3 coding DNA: TGTGCCAGCTCACCCGAGGGGGCTGTTACTGAAGCTTTCTTT. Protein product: CASSPEGAVTEAFF.

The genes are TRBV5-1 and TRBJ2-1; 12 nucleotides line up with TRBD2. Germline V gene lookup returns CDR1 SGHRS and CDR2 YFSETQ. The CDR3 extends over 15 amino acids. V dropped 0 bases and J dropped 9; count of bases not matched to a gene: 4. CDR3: CASSLGTSGIGEQFF. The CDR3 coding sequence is TGCGCCAGCAGCTTGGGGACTAGCGGGATAGGTGAGCAGTTCTTC.

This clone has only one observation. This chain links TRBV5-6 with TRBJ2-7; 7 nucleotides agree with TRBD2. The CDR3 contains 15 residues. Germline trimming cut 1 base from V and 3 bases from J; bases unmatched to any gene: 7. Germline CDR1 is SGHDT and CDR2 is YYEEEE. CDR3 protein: CASSLRLAAVYEQYF. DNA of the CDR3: TGTGCCAGCAGCTTGAGACTAGCCGCGGTCTACGAGCAGTACTTC.

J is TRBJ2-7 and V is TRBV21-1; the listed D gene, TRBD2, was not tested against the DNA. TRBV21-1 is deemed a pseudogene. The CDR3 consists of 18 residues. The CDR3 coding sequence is TGTGCCAGCAGCAATCAGGCTAGCGGGAGTACAAGGAAAGACGAGCAGTACTTC. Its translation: CASSNQASGSTRKDEQYF.